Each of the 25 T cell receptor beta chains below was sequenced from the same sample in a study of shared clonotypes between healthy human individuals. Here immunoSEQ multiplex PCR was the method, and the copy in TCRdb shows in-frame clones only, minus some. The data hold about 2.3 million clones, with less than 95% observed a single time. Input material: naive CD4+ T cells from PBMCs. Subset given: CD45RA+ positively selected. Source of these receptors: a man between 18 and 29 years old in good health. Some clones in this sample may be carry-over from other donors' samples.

The CDR3 bases are TGTGCCAGCAGCAAACTACAGGGGGTGGGAGATACGCAGTATTTT. Protein: CASSKLQGVGDTQYF. The V gene is TRBV7-9, the J gene TRBJ2-3, with 8 positions matching TRBD1. This CDR3 has 15 amino acids. Germline values: CDR1 SEHNR, CDR2 FQNEAQ (reference sequence). Trimming removed 5 bases from V and 5 bases from J; junction bases left unmatched: 9.

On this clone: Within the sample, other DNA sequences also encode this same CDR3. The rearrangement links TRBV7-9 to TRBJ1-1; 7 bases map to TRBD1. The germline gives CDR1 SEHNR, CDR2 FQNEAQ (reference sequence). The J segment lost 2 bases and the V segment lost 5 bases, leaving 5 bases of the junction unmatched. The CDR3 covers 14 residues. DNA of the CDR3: TGTGCCAGCAGCCCCGGACAGGCCAACACTGAAGCTTTCTTT. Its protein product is CASSPGQANTEAFF. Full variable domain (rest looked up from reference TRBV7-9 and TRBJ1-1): DTGVSQNPRHKITKRGQNVTFRCDPISEHNRLYWYRQTLGQGPEFLTYFQNEAQLEKSRLLSDRFSAERPKGSFSTLEIQRTEQGDSAMYLCASSPGQANTEAFFGQGTRLTVV.

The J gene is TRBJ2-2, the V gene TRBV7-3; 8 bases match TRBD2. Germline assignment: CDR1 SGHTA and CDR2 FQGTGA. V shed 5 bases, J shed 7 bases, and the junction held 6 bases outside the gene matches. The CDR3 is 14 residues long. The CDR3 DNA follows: TGTGCCAGCAGCCCTGGTCTAGCGGGCGGGGAGCTGTTTTTT. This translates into CASSPGLAGGELFF. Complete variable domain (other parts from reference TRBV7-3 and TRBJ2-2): GAGVSQTPSNKVTEKGKYVELRCDPISGHTALYWYRQSLGQGPEFLIYFQGTGAADDSGLPNDRFFAVRPEGSVSTLKIQRTERGDSAVYLCASSPGLAGGELFFGEGSRLTVL.

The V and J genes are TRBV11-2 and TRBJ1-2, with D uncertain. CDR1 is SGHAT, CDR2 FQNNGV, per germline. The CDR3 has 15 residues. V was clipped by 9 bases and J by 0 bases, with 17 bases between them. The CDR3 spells CASSTRAGTNYGYTF. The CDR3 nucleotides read TGTGCCAGTTCAACTCGGGCAGGAACTAACTATGGCTACACCTTC.

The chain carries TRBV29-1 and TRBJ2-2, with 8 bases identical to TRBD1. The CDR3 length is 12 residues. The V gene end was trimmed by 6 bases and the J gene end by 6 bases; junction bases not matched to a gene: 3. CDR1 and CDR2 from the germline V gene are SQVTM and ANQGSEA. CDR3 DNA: TGCAGCGTGGACAGGGCGGCCGGGGAGCTGTTTTTT. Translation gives CSVDRAAGELFF.

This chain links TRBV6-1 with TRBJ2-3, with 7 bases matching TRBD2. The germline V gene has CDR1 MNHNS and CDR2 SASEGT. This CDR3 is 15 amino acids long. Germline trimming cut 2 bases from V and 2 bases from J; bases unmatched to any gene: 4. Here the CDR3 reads CASSEQRGFTDTQYF. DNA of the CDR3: TGTGCCAGCAGTGAACAGCGGGGCTTCACAGATACGCAGTATTTT.

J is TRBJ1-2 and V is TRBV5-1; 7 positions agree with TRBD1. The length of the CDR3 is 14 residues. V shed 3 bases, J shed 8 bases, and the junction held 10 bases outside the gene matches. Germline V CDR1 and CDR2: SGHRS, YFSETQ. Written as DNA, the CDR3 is TGCGCCAGCAGCTCTTATAACAGGGGAAGCGGCTACACCTTC. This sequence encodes CASSSYNRGSGYTF.

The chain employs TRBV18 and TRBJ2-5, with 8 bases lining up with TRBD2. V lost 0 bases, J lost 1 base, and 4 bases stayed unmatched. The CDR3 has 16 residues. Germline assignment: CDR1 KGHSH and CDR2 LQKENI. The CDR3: CASSPPSGGAQETQYF. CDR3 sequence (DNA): TGTGCCAGCTCACCACCGTCGGGAGGGGCCCAAGAGACCCAGTACTTC.

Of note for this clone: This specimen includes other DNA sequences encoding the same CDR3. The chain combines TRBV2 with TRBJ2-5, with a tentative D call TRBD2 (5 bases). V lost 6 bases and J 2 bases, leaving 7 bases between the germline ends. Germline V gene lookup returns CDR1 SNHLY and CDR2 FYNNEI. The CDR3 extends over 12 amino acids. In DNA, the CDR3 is TGTGCCAGCAGACGGGGACAAGAGACCCAGTACTTC. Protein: CASRRGQETQYF.

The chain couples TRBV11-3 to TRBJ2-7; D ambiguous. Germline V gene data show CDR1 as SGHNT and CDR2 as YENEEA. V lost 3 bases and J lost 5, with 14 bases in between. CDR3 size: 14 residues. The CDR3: CASSFSSGVDEQYF. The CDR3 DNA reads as TGTGCCAGCAGCTTCTCATCGGGTGTCGACGAGCAGTACTTC.

CDR3 nucleotides: TGTGCCACCGCGAGAAGGGTTGGCTACGAGCAGTACTTC. Its protein product is CATARRVGYEQYF. The chain joins TRBV15 to TRBJ2-7, with D hard to call. Germline CDR1 and CDR2: LNHNV and YYDKDF (reference sequence). This CDR3 comprises 13 residues. V was pared by 8 bases and J by 3 bases, with 14 bases between.

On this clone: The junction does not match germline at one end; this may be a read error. CDR3: CASGGEGVQIF. The CDR3 nucleotides are TGTGCCAGCGGGGGGGAGGGAGTCCAGATCTTC. V gene TRBV2 combines with J gene TRBJ2-1, with TRBD2 identical over 7 bases. This CDR3 is 11 amino acids long. Germline lookup yields CDR1 SNHLY and CDR2 FYNNEI.

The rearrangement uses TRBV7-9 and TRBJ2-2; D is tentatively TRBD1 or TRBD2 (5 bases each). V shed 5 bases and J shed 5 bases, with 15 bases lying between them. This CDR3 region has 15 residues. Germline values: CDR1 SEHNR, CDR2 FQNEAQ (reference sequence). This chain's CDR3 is CASSPLEWGTGELFF. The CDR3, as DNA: TGTGCCAGCAGCCCTCTGGAGTGGGGGACCGGGGAGCTGTTTTTT.

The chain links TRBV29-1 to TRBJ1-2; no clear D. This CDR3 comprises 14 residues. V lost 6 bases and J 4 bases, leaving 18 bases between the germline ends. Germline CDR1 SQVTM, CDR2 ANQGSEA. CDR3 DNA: TGCAGCGTCTCCCGGCAGCCCTGGGGCTATGGCTACACCTTC. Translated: CSVSRQPWGYGYTF.

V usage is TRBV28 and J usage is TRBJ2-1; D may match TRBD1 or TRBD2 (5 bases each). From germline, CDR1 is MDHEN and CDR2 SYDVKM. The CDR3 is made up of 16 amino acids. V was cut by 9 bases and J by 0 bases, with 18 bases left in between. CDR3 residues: CASLGREGSSYNEQFF. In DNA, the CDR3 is TGTGCCAGTCTGGGCAGGGAAGGGAGCTCCTACAATGAGCAGTTCTTC.

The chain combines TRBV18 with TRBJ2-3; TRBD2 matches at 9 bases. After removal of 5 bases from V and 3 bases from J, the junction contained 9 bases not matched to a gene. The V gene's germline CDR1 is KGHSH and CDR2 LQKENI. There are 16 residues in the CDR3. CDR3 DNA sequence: TGTGCCAGCTCATCAGGACTAGCGTCAATTACAGATACGCAGTATTTT. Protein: CASSSGLASITDTQYF. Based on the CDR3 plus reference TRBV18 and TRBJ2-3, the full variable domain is NAGVMQNPRHLVRRRGQEARLRCSPMKGHSHVYWYRQLPEEGLKFMVYLQKENIIDESGMPKERFSAEFPKEGPSILRIQQVVRGDSAAYFCASSSGLASITDTQYFGPGTRLTVL.

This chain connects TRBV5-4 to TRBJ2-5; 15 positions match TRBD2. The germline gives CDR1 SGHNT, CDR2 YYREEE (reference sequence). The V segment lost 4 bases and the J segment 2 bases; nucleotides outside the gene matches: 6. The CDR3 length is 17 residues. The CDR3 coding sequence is TGTGCCAGCAGCCCGGGACTAGCGGGGGGCCTTCAAGAGACCCAGTACTTC. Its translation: CASSPGLAGGLQETQYF.

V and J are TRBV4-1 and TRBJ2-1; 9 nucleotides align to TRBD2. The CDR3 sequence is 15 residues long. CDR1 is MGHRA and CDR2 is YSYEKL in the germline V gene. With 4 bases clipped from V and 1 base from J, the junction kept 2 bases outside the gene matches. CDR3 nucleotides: TGCGCCAGCAGCCTCCTAGCGGGATCCTACAATGAGCAGTTCTTC. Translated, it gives CASSLLAGSYNEQFF.

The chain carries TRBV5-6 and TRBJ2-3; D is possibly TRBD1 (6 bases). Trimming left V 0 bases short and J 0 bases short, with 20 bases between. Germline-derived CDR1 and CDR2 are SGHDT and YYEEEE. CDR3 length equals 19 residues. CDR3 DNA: TGTGCCAGCAGCTTGGGGGGCAGGGGCCTTTACACTAGCACAGATACGCAGTATTTT. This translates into CASSLGGRGLYTSTDTQYF.

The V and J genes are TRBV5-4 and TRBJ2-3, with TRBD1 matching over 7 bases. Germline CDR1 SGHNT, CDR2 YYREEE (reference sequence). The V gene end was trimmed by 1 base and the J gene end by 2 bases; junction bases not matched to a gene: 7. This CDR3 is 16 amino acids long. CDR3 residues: CASSLKGGALTDTQYF. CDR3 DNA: TGTGCCAGCAGCTTGAAAGGGGGCGCACTCACAGATACGCAGTATTTT. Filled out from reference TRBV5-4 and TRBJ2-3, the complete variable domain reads ETGVTQSPTHLIKTRGQQVTLRCSSQSGHNTVSWYQQALGQGPQFIFQYYREEENGRGNFPPRFSGLQFPNYSSELNVNALELDDSALYLCASSLKGGALTDTQYFGPGTRLTVL.

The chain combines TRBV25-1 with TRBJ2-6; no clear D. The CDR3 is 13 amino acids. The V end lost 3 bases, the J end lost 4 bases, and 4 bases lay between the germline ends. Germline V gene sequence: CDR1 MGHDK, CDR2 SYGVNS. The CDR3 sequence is CASSDGGANVLTF. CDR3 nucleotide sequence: TGTGCCAGCAGTGATGGGGGGGCCAACGTCCTGACTTTC. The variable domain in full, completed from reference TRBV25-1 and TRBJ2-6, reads EADIYQTPRYLVIGTGKKITLECSQTMGHDKMYWYQQDPGMELHLIHYSYGVNSTEKGDLSSESTVSRIRTEHFPLTLESARPSHTSQYLCASSDGGANVLTFGAGSRLTVL.

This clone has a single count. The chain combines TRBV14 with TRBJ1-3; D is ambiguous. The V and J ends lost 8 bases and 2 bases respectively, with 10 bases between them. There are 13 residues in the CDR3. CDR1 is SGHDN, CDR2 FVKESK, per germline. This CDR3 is CASRVSAGNTIYF. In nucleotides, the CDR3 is TGTGCCAGCCGGGTCTCGGCTGGAAACACCATATATTTT. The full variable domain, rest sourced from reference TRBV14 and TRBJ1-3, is EAGVTQFPSHSVIEKGQTVTLRCDPISGHDNLYWYRRVMGKEIKFLLHFVKESKQDESGMPNNRFLAERTGGTYSTLKVQPAELEDSGVYFCASRVSAGNTIYFGEGSWLTVV.

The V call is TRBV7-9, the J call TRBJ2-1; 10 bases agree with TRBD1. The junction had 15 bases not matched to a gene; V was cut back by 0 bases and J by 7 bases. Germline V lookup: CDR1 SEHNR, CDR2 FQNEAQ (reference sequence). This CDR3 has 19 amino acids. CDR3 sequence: CASSLAGTGVGRAWNEQFF. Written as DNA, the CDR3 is TGTGCCAGCAGCTTAGCTGGGACAGGGGTGGGGAGGGCCTGGAATGAGCAGTTCTTC. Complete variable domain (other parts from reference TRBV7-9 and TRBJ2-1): DTGVSQNPRHKITKRGQNVTFRCDPISEHNRLYWYRQTLGQGPEFLTYFQNEAQLEKSRLLSDRFSAERPKGSFSTLEIQRTEQGDSAMYLCASSLAGTGVGRAWNEQFFGPGTRLTVL.

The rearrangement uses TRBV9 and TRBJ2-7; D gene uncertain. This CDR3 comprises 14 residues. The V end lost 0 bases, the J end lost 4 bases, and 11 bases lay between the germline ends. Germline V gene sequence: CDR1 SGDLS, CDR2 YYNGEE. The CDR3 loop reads CASSVDMGRYEQYF. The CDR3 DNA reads TGTGCCAGCAGCGTAGACATGGGTCGGTACGAGCAGTACTTC.

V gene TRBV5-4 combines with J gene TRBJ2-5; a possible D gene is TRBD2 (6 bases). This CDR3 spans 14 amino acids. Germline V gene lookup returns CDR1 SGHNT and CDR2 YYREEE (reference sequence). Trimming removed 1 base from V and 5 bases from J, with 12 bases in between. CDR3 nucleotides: TGTGCCAGCAGCTTGAACGCGGGAAAGGAGACCCAGTACTTC. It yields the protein CASSLNAGKETQYF. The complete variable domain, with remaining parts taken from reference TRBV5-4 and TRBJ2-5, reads ETGVTQSPTHLIKTRGQQVTLRCSSQSGHNTVSWYQQALGQGPQFIFQYYREEENGRGNFPPRFSGLQFPNYSSELNVNALELDDSALYLCASSLNAGKETQYFGPGTRLLVL.